The clone carrying this TCR beta chain was seen just once. These data come from a study of blood T cell repertoires in COVID-19. V shed 4 bases and J shed 4 bases, with 10 bases lying between them. The CDR3 runs 13 residues. Per the germline V gene, CDR1 is LNHDA and CDR2 is SQIVND (reference sequence). Here immunoSEQ multiplex PCR was the method, and the copy in TCRdb shows in-frame clones only, minus some. The sample shows about 260,000 clones, around nine tenths of them seen only once. The TCR was taken from a woman aged 60-70 years with COVID-19, enrolled during active disease. Sequences were obtained from peripheral blood. The chain links TRBV19 to TRBJ2-5, with D maybe TRBD2 (6 bases). For the CDR3, the DNA is TGTGCCAGTAGTAGGCCCGGGGGAGAGACCCAGTACTTC. It codes for CASSRPGGETQYF.